The rows below give T cell receptor beta chains drawn from one sample of a study of pediatric ulcerative colitis. TCRdb keeps only in-frame clones here, not all; method: immunoSEQ multiplex PCR. The table includes 20,000 to 30,000 clones, roughly 74% detected once. The sequenced sample was gut tissue. Every receptor here comes from a boy between 10 and 17 years old with severe ulcerative colitis. The conserved cysteine and the conserved F or W are not part of the CDR3 here. Fields, in order: CDR3 length, V gene, CDR3 protein.

13 | TRBV5-4 | ASSLDPRGPDTQY
16 | TRBV6-1 | ASSEAPGGRGHWDTQY
14 | TRBV5-4 | ASSLKLAGGRDTQY
15 | TRBV7-9 | ASSSTRLAGVVFEQF
15 | TRBV7-2 | ASSLQSSGRGADTQY
13 | TRBV7-2 | ASSLDGRATDTQY
12 | TRBV6-6 | ASQRGSSYNEQF
15 | TRBV9 | ASSPQRQAQNTGELF
10 | TRBV7-8 | ASSFPGREQF
9 | TRBV29-1 | SVEQGETQY
15 | TRBV19 | ASSPRMSGGSFYEQY
14 | TRBV2 | ASKRRAGAGTGELF
12 | TRBV6-6 | ASLAGATNTEAF
14 | TRBV18 | ASSPAGLAGADTQY
14 | TRBV11-2 | ASSPAGGKNTGELF
12 | TRBV19 | ASSIDWVNYGYT
14 | TRBV5-6 | ASSLADRGITYEQY
11 | TRBV19 | ASSDTGDTEAF
11 | TRBV11-3 | ASSPRTTDTQY
15 | TRBV28 | ASSLPGRVRSLQPQH
11 | TRBV29-1 | SVERGGSNEQF
11 | TRBV30 | AWRPQGAGELF
11 | TRBV2 | ASNLGLQQPQH
9 | TRBV6-5 | VGGSWPEQY
15 | TRBV11-2 | ASSPRPLAGGSGELF
13 | TRBV2 | ASRPGPQATGELF
15 | TRBV2 | ASSEWTLTGAGNTIY
13 | TRBV7-6 | ASSFLQGGDWTQY
15 | TRBV7-3 | ASSLQASGSGADTQY
11 | TRBV11-3 | ASSDRGPETQY
14 | TRBV2 | ASSERLADLRSEQF
14 | TRBV7-2 | ASSLGSGRSIDTQY
13 | TRBV7-2 | ASSSTGAGANVLT
14 | TRBV4-2 | ASSPLGAGGSGEQY
11 | TRBV6-5 | ASRTGSQETQY
13 | TRBV6-4 | ASSETIGSTDTQY
11 | TRBV10-2 | ASSDVETYGYT
14 | TRBV6-1 | ASSERAGTITYEQY
13 | TRBV13 | ASSLGQGRSRSAF
15 | TRBV10-3 | AISDPLAGEGTDTQY
14 | TRBV5-4 | ASSLVQGVDTGELF
14 | TRBV10-3 | AISPSWREHPNEQF
14 | TRBV2 | ASSEHLLSLNTEVF
12 | TRBV7-2 | ASSSGRLLDEQF
12 | TRBV4-1 | ASSFYEGSGEQY